This T cell receptor beta chain was profiled in a study of tumor-infiltrating lymphocytes in primary liver carcinoma. Unsorted whole blood yielded blood RNA, and germline DNA was extracted as well. Before the operation took place, approximately 4 milliliters of peripheral blood were collected. On this clonotype itself: Its matching antigen is unknown. In this CDR3 the conserved last residue, phenylalanine or tryptophan, is missing, so a read error is likely.

Looked up from germline, CDR1 is SGHAT and CDR2 is FQNNGV. This CDR3 is 15 amino acids long. V shed 5 bases and J 7 bases; nucleotides not matched to a gene: 10. The template, roughly 550 ng total RNA, yielded TCR beta cDNA made with a constant-region primer. Libraries of TCR beta came from three nested multiplex PCR rounds with slightly modified ARM-PCR. TRBV1-TRBV30 forward primers paired with a C-beta reverse primer were used in the first two PCR rounds, which ran roughly 9 cycles each. MiXCR, applied by TCRdb to the multiplex PCR reads, yields one record per CDR3 protein. The sample lists 300,000 to 350,000 distinct CDR3 sequences; around 60% were seen once. General study findings and limits: Comparison of CD4+ and CD8+ repertoires was precluded by bulk unsorted samples. Tumor specimens were characterized by a significantly higher top-250-clone fraction than blood (p = 0.039). Tumor-adjacent and tumor-blood pairs overlapped less than tumor region pairs did.

Sequencing input: peripheral blood. This chain joins TRBV11-2 and TRBJ2-1, with 8 nucleotides matching TRBD2. The clonotype comes from a man aged 40-50 years with primary liver carcinoma and hepatitis B virus infection. CDR3 amino acids: CASSPRSGGGNEQFI. The CDR3 region has the DNA TGTGCCAGCAGCCCGCGGAGTGGCGGGGGGAATGAGCAGTTCATC.